The rows below give T cell receptor beta chains drawn from one sample of a study of blood T cell repertoires in COVID-19. TCRdb keeps only in-frame clones here, not all; method: immunoSEQ multiplex PCR. The table lists 100,000 to 150,000 clones, approximately 85% of them singletons. The specimen was peripheral blood. The receptors shown here come from a man under 40 with COVID-19, enrolled during active disease. Both conserved end residues are part of each CDR3. D genes are given only for firm matches. Clone size is stated in some rows and not others, as once, few, many or a class when expanded.

j_call	cdr3_length	clone_size	v_call	d_call	cdr3_aa	cdr3_nt
TRBJ1-5	15	-	TRBV19	-	CASRGGSGENQPQHF	TGTGCCAGCCGGGGGGGCAGTGGGGAAAATCAGCCCCAGCATTTT
TRBJ2-1	14	-	TRBV29-1	TRBD1	CSVDNGQGGDEQFF	TGCAGCGTTGATAATGGACAGGGGGGCGATGAGCAGTTCTTC
TRBJ1-1	14	-	TRBV11-3	-	CASSHNLPVTEAFF	TGTGCCAGCAGCCATAATTTACCGGTCACTGAAGCTTTCTTT
TRBJ1-4	16	-	TRBV15	TRBD1	CATSWSPGTGNEKLFF	TGTGCCACCAGCTGGTCGCCCGGGACAGGGAATGAAAAACTGTTTTTT
TRBJ1-1	18	-	TRBV27	TRBD1	CASSAHAGQGDPNTEAFF	TGTGCCAGCAGTGCCCACGCGGGACAGGGCGACCCAAACACTGAAGCTTTCTTT
TRBJ2-5	15	once	TRBV18	TRBD1	CASSPRQGKAETQYF	TGTGCCAGCTCACCCCGACAGGGTAAAGCAGAGACCCAGTACTTC
TRBJ2-1	11	once	TRBV20-1	-	CSASSYNEQFF	TGCAGTGCGTCTAGCTACAATGAGCAGTTCTTC
TRBJ2-5	17	-	TRBV7-9	-	CASSLARGTPLQETQYF	TGTGCCAGCAGCTTAGCGAGGGGGACACCTCTACAAGAGACCCAGTACTTC
TRBJ2-1	15	-	TRBV7-8	-	CASSLEWSSYNEQFF	TGTGCCAGCAGCTTAGAATGGAGTTCCTACAATGAGCAGTTCTTC
TRBJ2-1	15	-	TRBV6-6	-	CASSYGGAGYNEQFF	TGTGCCAGCAGTTACGGGGGGGCTGGCTACAATGAGCAGTTCTTC
TRBJ2-4	15	-	TRBV4-2	TRBD2	CASSQDPGLKNIQYF	TGTGCCAGCAGCCAAGATCCGGGACTAAAAAACATTCAGTACTTC
TRBJ1-3	14	-	TRBV19	-	CASSSAVAGNTIYF	TGTGCCAGTAGTAGTGCGGTTGCTGGAAACACCATATATTTT
TRBJ1-2	14	-	TRBV7-6	-	CASSPGGEFYGYTF	TGTGCCAGCAGCCCGGGGGGGGAATTCTATGGCTACACCTTC
TRBJ2-3	15	once	TRBV6-5	TRBD2	CASTPLAGFTDTQYF	TGTGCCAGCACACCACTAGCGGGGTTCACAGATACGCAGTATTTT
TRBJ1-5	15	few	TRBV19	-	CASSTSEYSNQPQHF	TGTGCCAGTAGTACGTCTGAGTATAGCAATCAGCCCCAGCATTTT
TRBJ1-1	17	once	TRBV11-2	-	CASSLVIRGGKNTEAFF	TGTGCCAGCAGCTTAGTCATCCGGGGAGGGAAGAACACTGAAGCTTTCTTT
TRBJ1-2	13	-	TRBV7-9	-	CASSLAGDYGYTF	TGTGCCAGCAGCTTAGCAGGGGACTATGGCTACACCTTC
TRBJ2-6	17	-	TRBV7-9	-	CASSSGTGFSGANVLTF	TGTGCCAGCAGCAGCGGGACAGGATTTTCTGGGGCCAACGTCCTGACTTTC
TRBJ2-2	16	-	TRBV7-3	TRBD1	CASSFADRANTGELFF	TGTGCCAGCAGCTTTGCGGACAGGGCTAACACCGGGGAGCTGTTTTTT
TRBJ2-6	20	-	TRBV10-1	TRBD2	CATKTAGLARLSSGANVLTF	TGCGCCACCAAAACCGCGGGACTAGCGAGGCTGAGCTCTGGGGCCAACGTCCTGACTTTC
TRBJ2-1	15	many	TRBV5-6	TRBD1	CASREGRGRFNEQFF	TGTGCCAGCAGGGAGGGCAGGGGGCGCTTTAATGAGCAGTTCTTC
TRBJ1-5	15	-	TRBV7-8	-	CASSSQANSNQPQHF	TGTGCCAGCAGCTCACAGGCGAATAGCAATCAGCCCCAGCATTTT
TRBJ1-1	16	-	TRBV18	-	CASSPLAGATDTEAFF	TGTGCCAGCTCACCATTGGCAGGGGCTACGGACACTGAAGCTTTCTTT
TRBJ2-1	15	-	TRBV5-1	TRBD2	CASSHLAGGADEQFF	TGCGCCAGCAGCCACCTAGCGGGAGGGGCGGATGAGCAGTTCTTC
TRBJ1-4	15	-	TRBV28	-	CASSHRVGVNEKLFF	TGTGCCAGCAGTCACAGGGTCGGCGTAAATGAAAAACTGTTTTTT
TRBJ2-1	15	-	TRBV19	-	CASSMGVSSYNEQFF	TGTGCCAGTAGTATGGGCGTAAGCTCCTACAATGAGCAGTTCTTC
TRBJ2-5	14	-	TRBV23-1	-	CASKLAGTFETQYF	TGCGCCAGCAAGTTGGCGGGGACCTTCGAGACCCAGTACTTC
TRBJ2-2	16	-	TRBV7-8	TRBD2	CASSPIAGGLTGELFF	TGTGCCAGCAGCCCCATAGCGGGGGGGCTCACCGGGGAGCTGTTTTTT
TRBJ2-7	15	once	TRBV6-5	-	CASSYSLGTGSKQYF	TGTGCCAGCAGTTACTCGTTAGGTACGGGGTCAAAACAGTACTTC
TRBJ2-1	16	-	TRBV10-2	TRBD2	CASSDWERGSYNEQFF	TGCGCCAGCAGTGACTGGGAGCGGGGGTCCTACAATGAGCAGTTCTTC
TRBJ1-2	13	-	TRBV2	TRBD1	CASSDNRGYGYTF	TGTGCCAGCAGTGATAACAGGGGCTATGGCTACACCTTC
TRBJ1-3	14	-	TRBV5-1	TRBD1	CASSLGTGGDTIYF	TGCGCCAGCAGCTTGGGTACAGGGGGTGACACCATATATTTT
TRBJ2-7	18	-	TRBV9	TRBD1	CASSGDPGTGDLMTEQYF	TGTGCCAGCAGCGGAGACCCCGGGACAGGGGACCTTATGACCGAGCAGTACTTC
TRBJ1-1	13	-	TRBV11-2	-	CASSSRGNTEAFF	TGTGCCAGCAGCTCCCGGGGGAACACTGAAGCTTTCTTT
TRBJ1-1	14	-	TRBV19	-	CASSIGDSNTEAFF	TGTGCCAGTAGTATCGGGGATTCCAACACTGAAGCTTTCTTT
TRBJ2-7	14	-	TRBV19	TRBD1	CASSPWDRVGEQYF	TGTGCCAGTAGTCCTTGGGACAGGGTTGGCGAGCAGTACTTC
TRBJ2-7	15	-	TRBV5-1	TRBD1	CASSWSDRAPDEQYF	TGCGCCAGCAGCTGGTCTGACAGGGCCCCCGACGAGCAGTACTTC
TRBJ2-5	15	few	TRBV5-1	-	CASSTGPLPEETQYF	TGCGCCAGCAGCACTGGTCCATTGCCCGAAGAGACCCAGTACTTC
TRBJ2-4	12	-	TRBV7-2	-	CASSLPGNIQYF	TGTGCCAGCAGCTTACCGGGAAACATTCAGTACTTC
TRBJ2-1	16	-	TRBV5-6	TRBD2	CASSFYTSGRFNEQFF	TGTGCCAGCAGCTTCTATACTAGCGGGAGATTCAATGAGCAGTTCTTC
TRBJ1-3	15	-	TRBV5-5	-	CASSLAGVSGNTIYF	TGTGCCAGCAGCTTGGCGGGGGTTTCTGGAAACACCATATATTTT
TRBJ1-6	15	-	TRBV27	TRBD1	CASSNPGGLWSPLHF	TGTGCCAGCAGTAATCCAGGGGGCCTCTGGTCACCCCTCCACTTT